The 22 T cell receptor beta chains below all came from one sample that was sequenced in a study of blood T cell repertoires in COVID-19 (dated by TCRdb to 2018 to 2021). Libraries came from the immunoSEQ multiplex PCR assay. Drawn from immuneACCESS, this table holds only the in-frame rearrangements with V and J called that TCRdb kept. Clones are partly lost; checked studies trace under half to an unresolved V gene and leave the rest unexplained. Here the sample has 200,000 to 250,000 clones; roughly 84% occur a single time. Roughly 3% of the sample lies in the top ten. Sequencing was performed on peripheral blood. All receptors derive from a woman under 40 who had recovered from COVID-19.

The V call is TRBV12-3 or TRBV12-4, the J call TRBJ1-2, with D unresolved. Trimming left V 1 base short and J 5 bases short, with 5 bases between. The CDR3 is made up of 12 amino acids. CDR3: CASSLGHYGYTF. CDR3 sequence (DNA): TGTGCCAGCAGTTTAGGTCATTATGGCTACACCTTC.

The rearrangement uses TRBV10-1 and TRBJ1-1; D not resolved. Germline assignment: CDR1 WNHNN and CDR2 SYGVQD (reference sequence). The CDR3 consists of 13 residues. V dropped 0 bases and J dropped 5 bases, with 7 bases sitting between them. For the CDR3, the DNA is TGCGCCAGCAGTGAGTCCGGGGAAACTGAAGCTTTCTTT. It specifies CASSESGETEAFF.

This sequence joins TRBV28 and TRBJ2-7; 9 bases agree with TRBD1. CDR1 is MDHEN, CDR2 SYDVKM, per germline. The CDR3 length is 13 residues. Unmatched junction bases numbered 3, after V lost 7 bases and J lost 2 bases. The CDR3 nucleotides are TGTGCCAGCAACGGACAGGGGACCTACGAGCAGTACTTC. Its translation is CASNGQGTYEQYF.

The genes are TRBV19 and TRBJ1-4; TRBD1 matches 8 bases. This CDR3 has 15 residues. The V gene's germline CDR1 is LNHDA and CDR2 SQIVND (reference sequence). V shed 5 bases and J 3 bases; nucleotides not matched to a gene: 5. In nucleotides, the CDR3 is TGTGCCAGTAGTGGCAGGGGGCTGGCTAATGAAAAACTGTTTTTT. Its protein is CASSGRGLANEKLFF.

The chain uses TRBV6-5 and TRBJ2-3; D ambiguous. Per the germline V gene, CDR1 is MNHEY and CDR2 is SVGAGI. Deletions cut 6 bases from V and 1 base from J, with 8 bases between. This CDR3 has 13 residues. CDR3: CASSPSGTDTQYF. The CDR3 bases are TGTGCCAGCAGCCCGAGTGGCACAGATACGCAGTATTTT.

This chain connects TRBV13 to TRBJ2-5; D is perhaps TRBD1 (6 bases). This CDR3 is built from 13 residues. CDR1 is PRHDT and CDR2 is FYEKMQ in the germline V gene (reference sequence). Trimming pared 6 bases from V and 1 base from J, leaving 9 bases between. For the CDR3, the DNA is TGTGCCAGCAGAGGGGGTATCCAAGAGACCCAGTACTTC. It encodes CASRGGIQETQYF.

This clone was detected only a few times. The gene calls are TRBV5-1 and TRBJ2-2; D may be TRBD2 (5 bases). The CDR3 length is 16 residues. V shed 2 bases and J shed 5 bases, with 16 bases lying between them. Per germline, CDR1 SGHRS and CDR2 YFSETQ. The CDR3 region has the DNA TGCGCCAGCAGCTTCAGTGGGAGAGGTCTAACCGGGGAGCTGTTTTTT. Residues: CASSFSGRGLTGELFF. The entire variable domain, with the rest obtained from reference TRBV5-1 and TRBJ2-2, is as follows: KAGVTQTPRYLIKTRGQQVTLSCSPISGHRSVSWYQQTPGQGLQFLFEYFSETQRNKGNFPGRFSGRQFSNSRSEMNVSTLELGDSALYLCASSFSGRGLTGELFFGEGSRLTVL.

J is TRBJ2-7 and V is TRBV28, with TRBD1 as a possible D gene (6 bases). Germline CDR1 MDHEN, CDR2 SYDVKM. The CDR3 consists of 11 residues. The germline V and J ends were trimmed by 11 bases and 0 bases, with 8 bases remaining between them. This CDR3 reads CAGGNSYEQYF. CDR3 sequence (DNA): TGTGCCGGGGGCAACTCCTACGAGCAGTACTTC.

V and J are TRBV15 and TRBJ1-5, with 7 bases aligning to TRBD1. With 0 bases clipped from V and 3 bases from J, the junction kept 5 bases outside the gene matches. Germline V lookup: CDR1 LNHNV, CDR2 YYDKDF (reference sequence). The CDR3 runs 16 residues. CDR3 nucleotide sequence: TGTGCCACCAGCAGAGATTCAGGGGGGAACAATCAGCCCCAGCATTTT. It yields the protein CATSRDSGGNNQPQHF.

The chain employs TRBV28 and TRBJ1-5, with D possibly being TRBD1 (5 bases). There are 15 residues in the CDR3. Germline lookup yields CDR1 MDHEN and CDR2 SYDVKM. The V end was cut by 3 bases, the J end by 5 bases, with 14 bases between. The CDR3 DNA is TGTGCCAGCAGTTTGACGACAGTCTTTCATCAGCCCCAGCATTTT. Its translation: CASSLTTVFHQPQHF.

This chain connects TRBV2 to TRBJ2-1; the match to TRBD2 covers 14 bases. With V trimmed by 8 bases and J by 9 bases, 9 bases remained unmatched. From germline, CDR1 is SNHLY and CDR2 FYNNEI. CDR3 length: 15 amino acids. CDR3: CASLRLAGGPREQFF. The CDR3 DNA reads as TGTGCCAGCCTCAGACTAGCGGGAGGGCCGCGTGAGCAGTTCTTC.

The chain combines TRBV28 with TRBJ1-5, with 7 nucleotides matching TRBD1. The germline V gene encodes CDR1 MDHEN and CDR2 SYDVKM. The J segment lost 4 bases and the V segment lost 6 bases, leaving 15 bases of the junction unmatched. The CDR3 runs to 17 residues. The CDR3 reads CASRSGDRVGVNQPQHF. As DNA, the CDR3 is TGTGCCAGCAGGTCTGGCGACAGGGTGGGGGTTAATCAGCCCCAGCATTTT.

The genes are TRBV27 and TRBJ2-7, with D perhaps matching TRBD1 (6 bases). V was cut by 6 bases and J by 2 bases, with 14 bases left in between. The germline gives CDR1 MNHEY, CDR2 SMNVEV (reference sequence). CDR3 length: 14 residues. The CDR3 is CASSPLGAAYEQYF. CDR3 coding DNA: TGTGCCAGCAGCCCTTTGGGGGCGGCCTACGAGCAGTACTTC.

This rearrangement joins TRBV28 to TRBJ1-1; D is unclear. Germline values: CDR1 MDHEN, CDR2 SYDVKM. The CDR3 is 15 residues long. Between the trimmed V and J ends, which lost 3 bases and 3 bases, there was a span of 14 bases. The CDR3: CASSLGSMDYTEAFF. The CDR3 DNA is TGTGCCAGCAGTTTGGGGAGTATGGACTACACTGAAGCTTTCTTT.

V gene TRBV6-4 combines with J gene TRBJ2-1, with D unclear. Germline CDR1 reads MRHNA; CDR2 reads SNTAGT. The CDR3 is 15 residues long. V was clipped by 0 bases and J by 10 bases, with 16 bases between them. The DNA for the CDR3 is TGTGCCAGCAGTGACTCGGCGGCCTTCATAGGAGAGCAGTTCTTC. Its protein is CASSDSAAFIGEQFF.

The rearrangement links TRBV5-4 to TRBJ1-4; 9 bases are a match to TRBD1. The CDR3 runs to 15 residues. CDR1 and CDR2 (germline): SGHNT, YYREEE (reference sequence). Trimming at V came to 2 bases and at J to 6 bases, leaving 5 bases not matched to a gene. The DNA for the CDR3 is TGTGCCAGCAGCTTCGACACAGGGGGCTATGAAAAACTGTTTTTT. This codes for CASSFDTGGYEKLFF.

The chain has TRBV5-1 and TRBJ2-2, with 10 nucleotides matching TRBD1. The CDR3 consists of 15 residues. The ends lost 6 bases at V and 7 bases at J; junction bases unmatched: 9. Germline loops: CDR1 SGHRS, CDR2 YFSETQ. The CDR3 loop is CASILGDRGFGELFF. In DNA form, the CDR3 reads TGCGCCAGCATTCTCGGGGACAGGGGATTCGGGGAGCTGTTTTTT.

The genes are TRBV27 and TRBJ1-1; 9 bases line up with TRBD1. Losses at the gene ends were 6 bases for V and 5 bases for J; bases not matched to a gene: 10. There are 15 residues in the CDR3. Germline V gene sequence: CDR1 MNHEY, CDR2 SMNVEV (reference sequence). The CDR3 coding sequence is TGTGCCAGCAGCTTGGGACAGGGAAGGCTGACTGAAGCTTTCTTT. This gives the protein CASSLGQGRLTEAFF.

CDR3 DNA sequence: TGCGCCAGCAGTGAGGAATCGGCAGCGAGGGCCTACGAGCAGTACTTC. It specifies CASSEESAARAYEQYF. The J gene is TRBJ2-7, the V gene TRBV10-2, with TRBD2 as a possible D gene (5 bases). The CDR3 consists of 16 residues. The ends were cut back, 2 bases at V and 2 bases at J, with 16 bases in the middle. Per the germline V gene, CDR1 is WSHSY and CDR2 is SAAADI.

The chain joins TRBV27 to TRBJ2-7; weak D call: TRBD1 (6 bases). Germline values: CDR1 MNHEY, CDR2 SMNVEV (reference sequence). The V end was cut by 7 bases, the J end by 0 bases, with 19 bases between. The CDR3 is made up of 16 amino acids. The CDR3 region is CASMTRVQGSSYEQYF. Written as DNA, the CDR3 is TGTGCCAGCATGACAAGAGTACAGGGAAGCTCCTACGAGCAGTACTTC.

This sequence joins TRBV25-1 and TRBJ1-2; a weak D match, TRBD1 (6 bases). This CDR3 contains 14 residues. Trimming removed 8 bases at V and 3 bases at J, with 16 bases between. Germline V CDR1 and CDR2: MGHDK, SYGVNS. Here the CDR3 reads CASAPAGEHYGYTF. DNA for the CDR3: TGTGCCAGCGCCCCCGCAGGGGAGCACTATGGCTACACCTTC.

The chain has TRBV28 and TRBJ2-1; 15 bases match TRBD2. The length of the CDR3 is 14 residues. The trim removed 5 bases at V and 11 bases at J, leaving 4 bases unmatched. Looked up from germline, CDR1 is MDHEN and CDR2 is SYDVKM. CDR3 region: CASSEGLAGGKQFF. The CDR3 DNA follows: TGTGCCAGCAGTGAAGGACTAGCGGGAGGGAAGCAGTTCTTC.